This is a list of T cell receptor beta chains from one sample in a study of T-cell reconstitution after alpha-beta-depleted transplantation in children. TCRdb itself ran the PCR reads through MiXCR, one entry per CDR3 protein. The sample has about 350,000 distinct CDR3 sequences; about 14% are singletons. Sequenced here: PBMCs, sampled from the stem cell graft. The receptors were sampled from a human donor who donated a stem cell graft to a child with Fanconi anemia. The CDR3 runs from the conserved cysteine through the conserved F or W. The D gene is left open where the match is weak. Clone size is stated in some rows and not others, as once, few, many or a class when expanded.

j_gene | abundance | d_gene | v_gene | CDR3aa | CDR3nt
TRBJ1-1 | . | . | TRBV5-1 | CASSFTGQYKNTEAFF | TGCGCCAGCAGCTTTACCGGACAGTATAAGAACACTGAAGCTTTCTTT
TRBJ2-2 | . | TRBD1 | TRBV10-2 | CASNIQGGVTGELFF | TGCGCCAGCAACATACAGGGGGGCGTCACCGGGGAGCTGTTTTTT
TRBJ2-2 | . | . | TRBV5-1 | CASSPGQSGAGELFF | TGCGCCAGCAGCCCCGGACAGTCTGGGGCCGGGGAGCTGTTTTTT
TRBJ1-3 | . | TRBD1 | TRBV6-5 | CASRRTGGADTIYF | TGTGCCAGCAGACGAACAGGGGGGGCAGACACCATATATTTT
TRBJ2-3 | . | . | TRBV6-2/TRBV6-3 | CASSFIQRDTQYF | TGTGCCAGCAGTTTTATCCAGAGAGATACGCAGTATTTT
TRBJ2-1 | many | TRBD2 | TRBV9 | CASSPRGGIYNEQFF | TGTGCCAGCAGTCCCCGGGGAGGGATCTACAATGAGCAGTTCTTC
TRBJ2-5 | . | TRBD2 | TRBV6-2/TRBV6-3 | CASSYRTSGGETQYF | TGTGCCAGCAGTTATCGGACTAGCGGGGGGGAGACCCAGTACTTC
TRBJ2-3 | many | TRBD1 | TRBV29-1 | CSGQGGDTQYF | TGCAGCGGACAGGGGGGAGATACGCAGTATTTT
TRBJ2-7 | . | . | TRBV5-6 | CASSLGVNYEQYF | TGTGCCAGCAGTCTCGGAGTTAACTACGAGCAGTACTTC
TRBJ1-2 | few | . | TRBV28 | CASSLGRYGYTF | TGTGCCAGCAGTTTGGGCCGGTATGGCTACACCTTC
TRBJ2-7 | few | TRBD1 | TRBV7-8 | CASSRDSLGYEQYF | TGTGCCAGCAGCAGGGACAGCTTGGGATACGAGCAGTACTTC
TRBJ2-2 | many | . | TRBV7-2 | CASSRAKGIRTGELFF | TGTGCCAGCAGCCGGGCCAAGGGAATTAGGACCGGGGAGCTGTTTTTT
TRBJ2-2 | . | TRBD2 | TRBV7-2 | CASSFMGGANTGELFF | TGTGCCAGCAGCTTTATGGGGGGGGCGAACACCGGGGAGCTGTTTTTT
TRBJ1-2 | few | TRBD1 | TRBV4-3 | CASSHRGQGFGYTF | TGCGCCAGCAGCCATCGGGGACAGGGATTTGGCTACACCTTC
TRBJ2-5 | . | TRBD2 | TRBV10-2 | CATDPGGRETQYF | TGCGCCACCGACCCGGGGGGTAGGGAGACCCAGTACTTC